These 16 T cell receptor beta chains originate from one sample sequenced in a study of CD8+CD57+ T cells in acquired aplastic anemia. Sequencing was done on patients that had shown CD8+CD57+ cell expansion by flow cytometry. According to the study, genomic DNA was the template for TCR beta VDJ and CDR3 profiling. TCRdb called the reads again in MiXCR, with one record for every CDR3 protein. The table shows fewer than 250,000 distinct CDR3 sequences, with 47% occurring only once. The source material was sorted CD4+, CD8+, or CD8+CD57+ T cells (not recorded which) from PBMCs. The receptors were sampled from a human donor with aplastic anemia.

This clonotype appeared a single time. A clone one base away is much larger, so this may be a read error. The rearrangement links TRBV3-1 to TRBJ1-6; D gene uncertain. The V gene's germline CDR1 is LGHDT and CDR2 YNNKEL (reference sequence). The CDR3 loop spans 15 amino acids. The CDR3: CASSQGTVYNSSLHF. CDR3 coding DNA: TGTGCCAGCAGCCAAGGGACTGTTTATAATTCATCCCTCCACTTT.

This clonotype was seen at least ten times. The chain recombines TRBV4-2 with TRBJ1-2; D uncertain. The CDR3 loop spans 15 amino acids. Germline-derived CDR1 and CDR2 are LGHNA and YNFKEQ. Deletions cut 2 bases from V and 8 bases from J, with 18 bases between. Written as DNA, the CDR3 is TGTGCCAGCAGCCAACAGACGGACGGCAGTGCGGGCTACACCTTC. Translated: CASSQQTDGSAGYTF.

This chain connects TRBV15 to TRBJ1-1, with D unresolved. Looked up from germline, CDR1 is LNHNV and CDR2 is YYDKDF (reference sequence). The CDR3 is 14 amino acids. With 3 bases removed from V and 2 bases from J, the gap between germline ends came to 10 bases. The CDR3 is CATSSQRDNTEAFF. The CDR3 DNA is TGTGCCACCAGCAGTCAGCGGGATAACACTGAAGCTTTCTTT.

This clonotype came up many times. The rearrangement uses TRBV10-3 and TRBJ2-7; TRBD2 is a possible D gene (5 bases). Trimming removed 3 bases from V and 6 bases from J, with 6 bases in between. The CDR3 loop spans 11 amino acids. In germline, CDR1 is ENHRY, CDR2 SYGVKD. CDR3 DNA: TGTGCCATCAGTGACGCGGGCGAGCAGTACTTC. Translating it yields CAISDAGEQYF.

V usage is TRBV20-1 and J usage is TRBJ2-7; D is uncertain. Germline V gene sequence: CDR1 DFQATT, CDR2 SNEGSKA (reference sequence). The CDR3 has 12 residues. Trimming took 6 bases from V and 0 from J, leaving 9 bases between them. The CDR3: CSASASSYEQYF. CDR3 bases: TGCAGTGCCTCTGCTAGCTCCTACGAGCAGTACTTC.

The chain is built from TRBV6-4 and TRBJ2-2; 8 bases line up with TRBD1. CDR3 length: 13 residues. Trimming cost V 6 bases and J 7 bases; bases outside gene matches: 4. The germline gives CDR1 MRHNA, CDR2 SNTAGT. This CDR3 reads CASSETGDGELFF. CDR3 DNA: TGTGCCAGCAGCGAGACAGGGGACGGGGAGCTGTTTTTT.

This clonotype was picked up a small number of times. No conserved phenylalanine or tryptophan ends this CDR3, so it is likely a read error. It is unclear where the CDR3 begins or ends on the DNA, so no DNA is shown, and the CDR3 is as TCRdb lists it. The chain joins TRBV9 to TRBJ2-1; the DNA was not used to check the table's D call, TRBD1. The CDR3 is 8 residues long, ends included. Germline V lookup: CDR1 SGDLS, CDR2 YYNGEE. The CDR3 protein is CASSVARV.

This clonotype showed up many times. The rearrangement uses TRBV12-3 or TRBV12-4 and TRBJ1-1; no firm D call. The CDR3 spans 13 residues. The V end lost 5 bases, the J end lost 3 bases, and 10 bases lay between the germline ends. The CDR3 DNA follows: TGTGCCAGCAGTCCCGGCGGTTACACTGAAGCTTTCTTT. Translating it yields CASSPGGYTEAFF.

The chain has TRBV7-9 and TRBJ1-4, with D perhaps TRBD1 (5 bases). Germline CDR1 is SEHNR and CDR2 is FQNEAQ (reference sequence). Deletions cut 5 bases from V and 12 bases from J, with 13 bases between. This CDR3 has 12 amino acids. This CDR3 reads CASSRGLRELFF. Here the CDR3 DNA reads TGTGCCAGCAGCCGGGGGTTGAGGGAACTGTTTTTT.

The chain has TRBV7-3 and TRBJ2-3; 10 nucleotides match TRBD2. This CDR3 spans 15 amino acids. Trimming removed 6 bases from V and 6 bases from J; junction bases left unmatched: 9. Germline CDR1 reads SGHTA; CDR2 reads FQGTGA. The CDR3 loop reads CASRTQRGGPDTQYF. The DNA of the CDR3 is TGTGCCAGCAGAACACAGCGGGGGGGCCCCGATACGCAGTATTTT.

There are a few counts of this clonotype. This chain uses TRBV12-3 or TRBV12-4 with TRBJ1-1; D may be TRBD1 (5 bases). Trimming left V 7 bases short and J 6 bases short, with 18 bases between. This CDR3 is 14 amino acids long. This chain's CDR3 is CASKTQGVSPEAFF. In nucleotides, the CDR3 is TGTGCCAGCAAAACCCAAGGGGTCTCTCCTGAAGCTTTCTTT.

The CDR3 sequence: CASSPQGESSYNSPLHF. CDR3 DNA: TGTGCCAGCAGTCCACAGGGGGAGAGCTCCTATAATTCACCCCTCCACTTT. The rearrangement uses TRBV28 and TRBJ1-6; TRBD1 aligns across 8 bases. CDR3 length: 17 amino acids. Trimming removed 5 bases from V and 0 bases from J; junction bases left unmatched: 6. The V gene's germline CDR1 is MDHEN and CDR2 SYDVKM.

Of note for this clonotype: At one boundary the junction diverges from the germline segment, which might be a read error. The chain is built from TRBV5-1 and TRBJ1-6; 8 bases match TRBD1. From germline, CDR1 is SGHRS and CDR2 YFSETQ. CDR3 length equals 11 residues. Written as DNA, the CDR3 is TGTGCCAGCAGAAAACAGGGGGCCCTCCACTTT. It encodes CASRKQGALHF.

The chain joins TRBV29-1 to TRBJ1-2, with 7 bases aligning to TRBD1. The V gene's germline CDR1 is SQVTM and CDR2 ANQGSEA. The CDR3 runs to 13 residues. The trim removed 3 bases at V and 4 bases at J, leaving 5 bases unmatched. The CDR3 loop is CSVERGLGYGYTF. The CDR3 DNA follows: TGCAGCGTTGAGAGGGGGCTCGGCTATGGCTACACCTTC.

This clonotype has more than one count but fewer than ten. A much larger clone is a single base away; this may be a read error. The V and J genes are TRBV10-3 and TRBJ1-6; a weak D match, TRBD1 (6 bases). The germline V and J ends were trimmed by 5 bases and 9 bases, with 14 bases remaining between them. CDR3 length equals 14 residues. Germline CDR1 reads ENHRY; CDR2 reads SYGVKD. CDR3: CAISSGGAGSPLHF. In DNA, the CDR3 is TGTGCCATCAGTTCGGGGGGGGCCGGTTCACCCCTCCACTTT.

The DNA for the CDR3 is TGCAGCGTTCTCCCGGGACTAGCGTCACTAGTCGACGAGCAGTACTTC. This translates into CSVLPGLASLVDEQYF. The chain is built from TRBV29-1 and TRBJ2-7; 10 positions agree with TRBD2. This CDR3 is built from 16 residues. Losses at the gene ends were 5 bases for V and 5 bases for J; bases not matched to a gene: 15. Looked up from germline, CDR1 is SQVTM and CDR2 is ANQGSEA.